This is a list of T cell receptor beta chains from one sample in a study of cytomegalovirus exposure and HLA in healthy donors. The repertoire was sequenced with immunoSEQ multiplex PCR; TCRdb's copy has only in-frame clones and lacks some. Its listing shows 60,000 to 70,000 clones. Input material: PBMCs. Every receptor here comes from a boy aged 5 to 17 in good health and CMV-seronegative. Both conserved end residues are part of each CDR3. Each record gives: D gene, V gene, J gene, CDR3 protein, CDR3 DNA. A D gene is named only where the DNA matches it firmly.

TRBD2,TRBV25-1,TRBJ2-7,CASSDISGPTYEQYF,TGTGCCAGCAGTGATATTAGCGGGCCAACCTACGAGCAGTACTTC
.,TRBV5-4,TRBJ1-2,CASSLFAREIDSYGYTF,TGTGCCAGCAGCTTGTTCGCAAGAGAAATAGACAGCTATGGCTACACCTTC
.,TRBV11-2,TRBJ2-1,CASSYIARRGNEQFF,TGTGCCAGCAGCTATATTGCTAGAAGGGGGAATGAGCAGTTCTTC
.,TRBV7-2,TRBJ2-2,CASSGGTAGELFF,TGTGCCAGCAGCGGCGGGACAGCCGGGGAGCTGTTTTTT
.,TRBV30,TRBJ2-7,CAWSATSGQLPKYF,TGTGCCTGGAGTGCCACCTCTGGACAGCTCCCAAAGTACTTC
TRBD1,TRBV11-3,TRBJ1-1,CASSLGQDTEAFF,TGTGCCAGCAGCCTGGGACAGGACACTGAAGCTTTCTTT
.,TRBV6-1,TRBJ1-1,CASSLTQGFAEAFF,TGTGCCAGCAGTCTAACACAGGGTTTTGCTGAAGCTTTCTTT
TRBD1,TRBV7-9,TRBJ1-5,CASSPTGGDRQPQHF,TGTGCCAGCAGCCCGACAGGGGGCGATCGTCAGCCCCAGCATTTT
.,TRBV5-4,TRBJ2-5,CASSSSGGRQQETQYF,TGTGCCAGCAGCTCGTCCGGAGGGAGGCAACAAGAGACCCAGTACTTC
.,TRBV6-5,TRBJ1-2,CASSYYNDYGYTF,TGTGCCAGCAGTTATTACAATGACTATGGCTACACCTTC
.,TRBV5-1,TRBJ2-7,CASSFVQGGRYEQYF,TGCGCCAGCAGCTTCGTACAGGGGGGGAGGTACGAGCAGTACTTC
TRBD2,TRBV18,TRBJ2-1,CASSPPRGGRYNEQFF,TGTGCCAGCTCACCACCCCGGGGGGGGCGCTACAATGAGCAGTTCTTC
.,TRBV9,TRBJ2-7,CASSVDQGSGSYEQYF,TGTGCCAGCAGCGTAGACCAGGGCTCGGGCTCCTACGAGCAGTACTTC
.,TRBV7-6,TRBJ2-1,CASSLDVPSGAREQFF,TGTGCCAGCAGCTTAGACGTACCATCCGGAGCGAGGGAGCAGTTCTTC
.,TRBV29-1,TRBJ1-2,CSTGDNDYGYTF,TGCAGCACCGGGGACAACGACTATGGCTACACCTTC
TRBD2,TRBV9,TRBJ2-3,CASSALAGGETDTQYF,TGTGCCAGCAGCGCCCTAGCGGGAGGGGAGACAGATACGCAGTATTTT
TRBD1,TRBV5-1,TRBJ2-1,CASSLVGTGFYNEQFF,TGCGCCAGCAGCTTGGTTGGGACAGGGTTCTACAATGAGCAGTTCTTC
.,TRBV6-1,TRBJ1-2,CASSAQTRGEGDYGYTF,TGTGCCAGCAGTGCTCAGACACGCGGGGAGGGGGACTATGGCTACACCTTC
.,TRBV19,TRBJ1-1,CASSPLTTGNTEAFF,TGTGCCAGTAGTCCGTTGACCACAGGGAACACTGAAGCTTTCTTT
TRBD1,TRBV29-1,TRBJ1-2,CSGDRGSYGYTF,TGCAGCGGGGACAGGGGGTCCTATGGCTACACCTTC
.,TRBV6-4,TRBJ2-1,CASSTGSRGIDEQFF,TGTGCCAGCAGCACCGGGTCCCGGGGTATTGATGAGCAGTTCTTC
.,TRBV5-4,TRBJ2-7,CASSFSRSYEQYF,TGTGCCAGCAGCTTCTCTCGGTCCTACGAGCAGTACTTC
.,TRBV30,TRBJ1-1,CAWRRKQSDTEAFF,TGTGCCTGGAGGAGAAAACAGTCCGACACTGAAGCTTTCTTT
.,TRBV5-1,TRBJ2-3,CASSLGDLGTDTQYF,TGCGCCAGCAGCTTAGGGGATTTGGGCACAGATACGCAGTATTTT
TRBD1,TRBV6-6,TRBJ1-1,CASSLKQGAIGTEAFF,TGTGCCAGCAGTTTAAAACAGGGGGCGATCGGCACTGAAGCTTTCTTT
.,TRBV6-6,TRBJ2-2,CASSLPTNTGELFF,TGTGCCAGCAGTCTGCCTACGAACACCGGGGAGCTGTTTTTT
.,TRBV27,TRBJ2-7,CASRGASSYEQYF,TGTGCCAGCAGGGGGGCAAGCTCCTACGAGCAGTACTTC
.,TRBV2,TRBJ1-2,CASSYSSGETGGYTF,TGTGCCAGCAGCTACTCCTCGGGGGAAACGGGCGGCTACACCTTC
.,TRBV4-2,TRBJ2-7,CASSQGVGISYEQYF,TGTGCCAGCAGCCAAGGAGTCGGGATCAGTTACGAGCAGTACTTC
.,TRBV30,TRBJ2-7,CAWIRVVRGTSYEQYF,TGTGCCTGGATACGGGTCGTGCGGGGAACCTCCTACGAGCAGTACTTC
.,TRBV6-1,TRBJ1-3,CASSPSSGNTIYF,TGTGCCAGCAGTCCCTCCTCTGGAAACACCATATATTTT
.,TRBV6-5,TRBJ1-1,CASSPETGYTEAFF,TGTGCCAGCAGTCCCGAAACAGGGTACACTGAAGCTTTCTTT
.,TRBV5-1,TRBJ2-5,CASSLGASQETQYF,TGCGCCAGCAGCTTAGGGGCCAGCCAAGAGACCCAGTACTTC
.,TRBV29-1,TRBJ1-1,CSASDQVGTEAFF,TGCAGCGCCTCCGATCAGGTTGGGACTGAAGCTTTCTTT
TRBD2,TRBV18,TRBJ2-7,CASSPFVRERESHEQYF,TGTGCCAGCTCACCCTTCGTTCGTGAGCGGGAGAGCCACGAGCAGTACTTC
.,TRBV6-1,TRBJ1-6,CASSWNRDEGSPLHF,TGTGCCAGCAGTTGGAACAGGGACGAGGGATCACCCCTCCACTTT
TRBD2,TRBV16,TRBJ2-3,CASSQLGETSGSSTDTQYF,TGTGCCAGCAGCCAATTGGGAGAAACTAGCGGCTCTAGCACAGATACGCAGTATTTT
.,TRBV7-9,TRBJ2-7,CASSLVAQTQTYEQYF,TGTGCCAGCAGCTTAGTTGCGCAGACACAGACCTACGAGCAGTACTTC
.,TRBV5-1,TRBJ2-3,CASSPSTGMGVSSTDTQYF,TGCGCCAGCAGCCCTAGTACAGGGATGGGGGTCTCTAGCACAGATACGCAGTATTTT
.,TRBV25-1,TRBJ2-2,CASRPRGENTGELFF,TGTGCCAGCAGACCTCGCGGAGAGAACACCGGGGAGCTGTTTTTT
.,TRBV7-9,TRBJ1-2,CASSLLLTGGYTF,TGTGCCAGCAGCTTACTACTGACGGGGGGCTACACCTTC
.,TRBV2,TRBJ1-3,CASSEVTSGNTIYF,TGTGCCAGCAGTGAAGTGACATCTGGAAACACCATATATTTT
.,TRBV20-1,TRBJ1-1,CSAVGEAEAFF,TGCAGTGCTGTGGGGGAGGCTGAAGCTTTCTTT
TRBD1,TRBV19,TRBJ2-3,CASSTPGGPSGDTQYF,TGTGCCAGTAGTACCCCAGGGGGACCCTCGGGAGATACGCAGTATTTT
TRBD2,TRBV4-3,TRBJ2-4,CASSQGAGGLGIAKNIQYF,TGCGCCAGCAGCCAAGGCGCGGGAGGGTTGGGGATAGCCAAAAACATTCAGTACTTC
.,TRBV29-1,TRBJ1-2,CSVHLPGHRKGWGYTF,TGCAGCGTTCACTTACCGGGACACCGAAAAGGTTGGGGCTACACCTTC
.,TRBV7-2,TRBJ2-7,CASSRREGGYEQYF,TGTGCCAGCAGCCGCCGTGAGGGCGGCTACGAGCAGTACTTC
TRBD2,TRBV5-4,TRBJ2-7,CASSLTSGYEQYF,TGTGCCAGCAGCTTAACTAGCGGCTACGAGCAGTACTTC
.,TRBV6-5,TRBJ2-5,CASSFPRGFWGTQYF,TGTGCCAGCAGCTTCCCCCGGGGGTTTTGGGGGACCCAGTACTTC
.,TRBV10-1,TRBJ2-7,CATAAQGIRDEQYF,TGCGCCACCGCCGCTCAGGGGATTCGGGACGAGCAGTACTTC